Below are 9 T cell receptor beta chains sequenced from a single sample in a study of tumor and adjacent non-tumor tissue in lung cancer. A modified ARM-PCR protocol with three rounds of nested PCR amplified TCRbeta. TCRdb passed the multiplex PCR reads through MiXCR, listing each CDR3 protein once. The sample records 200,000 to 250,000 distinct CDR3 sequences, 60% to 75% being singletons. This sample's RNA came from whole unsorted tissue. The sample consisted of lung tumor tissue. The receptor set was obtained from a man between 60 and 70 years old with non-small cell lung cancer.

With respect to this clonotype: Its ends do not fully match the called genes, so a read error is possible. The V gene is TRBV4-2, the J gene TRBJ2-7; tentatively, D is TRBD2 (6 bases). Germline CDR1 reads LGHNA; CDR2 reads YNFKEQ. The CDR3 is made up of 16 amino acids. For the CDR3, the DNA is TGTGCCAGCACCCAAGAGTCTCCCGGGAGCTCCTATGAGCAGTACTTC. Protein: CASTQESPGSSYEQYF.

This clonotype has a handful of counts. This chain links TRBV20-1 with TRBJ1-6, with 7 positions matching TRBD1. The CDR3 consists of 13 residues. Trimming at V came to 5 bases and at J to 7 bases, leaving 5 bases not matched to a gene. CDR1 is DFQATT and CDR2 is SNEGSKA in the germline V gene (reference sequence). For the CDR3, the DNA is TGCAGTGCTCACCGGGACAGCAATTCACCCCTCCACTTT. The encoded protein is CSAHRDSNSPLHF.

There are many counts of this clonotype. V gene TRBV20-1 combines with J gene TRBJ1-1; D is unclear. In germline, CDR1 is DFQATT, CDR2 SNEGSKA (reference sequence). Trimming pared 0 bases from V and 2 bases from J, leaving 10 bases between. The CDR3 has 14 residues. As DNA, the CDR3 is TGCAGTGCTAGAGATGTACGGGGAAACACTGAAGCTTTCTTT. This encodes CSARDVRGNTEAFF.

As concerns this clonotype: Compared with germline, one end of the junction differs, possibly owing to a read error. The V call is TRBV28, the J call TRBJ2-7; D gene unclear. Per germline, CDR1 MDHEN and CDR2 SYDVKM. The CDR3 is 15 amino acids. The CDR3 bases are TGTGCCAGCAGTTGGGGTCGATTTACCCCCTACGAGCAATACTTC. Its translation is CASSWGRFTPYEQYF. The whole variable domain, remainder taken from reference TRBV28 and TRBJ2-7, is DVKVTQSSRYLVKRTGEKVFLECVQDMDHENMFWYRQDPGLGLRLIYFSYDVKMKEKGDIPEGYSVSREKKERFSLILESASTNQTSMYLCASSWGRFTPYEQYFGPGTRLTVT.

With regard to this clonotype: A clone one base away is much larger, so this may be a read error. The genes are TRBV5-4 and TRBJ1-2; TRBD1 matches 10 bases. This CDR3 region has 15 residues. Germline lookup yields CDR1 SGHNT and CDR2 YYREEE (reference sequence). With V trimmed by 6 bases and J by 6 bases, 11 bases remained unmatched. The CDR3 nucleotides read TGTGCCAGCACCCCTGGAGGACAGGGGGTGAATGGCTACACCTTC. Amino acid sequence: CASTPGGQGVNGYTF. Filled out from reference TRBV5-4 and TRBJ1-2, the complete variable domain reads ETGVTQSPTHLIKTRGQQVTLRCSSQSGHNTVSWYQQALGQGPQFIFQYYREEENGRGNFPPRFSGLQFPNYSSELNVNALELDDSALYLCASTPGGQGVNGYTFGSGTRLTVV.

A word on this clonotype: A clone one base away is much larger, so this may be a read error. The chain joins TRBV5-1 to TRBJ2-7, with 7 bases identical to TRBD1. The CDR3 is made up of 16 amino acids. J was trimmed by 2 bases and V by 0 bases; bases with no gene match: 8. Germline-derived CDR1 and CDR2 are SGHRS and YFSETQ. CDR3 loop: CASSLALDRSTYEQYF. Here the CDR3 DNA reads TGCGCCAGCAGCTTGGCCTTGGACAGGTCCACCTACGAGCAGTACTTC.

A few counts support this clonotype. This chain joins TRBV5-5 and TRBJ1-2; 7 nucleotides align to TRBD1. The CDR3 contains 13 residues. In germline, CDR1 is SGHKS, CDR2 YYEKEE (reference sequence). With V trimmed by 1 base and J by 3 bases, 0 bases remained unmatched. CDR3 nucleotides: TGTGCCAGCAGCTTGACAGGGGACTATGGCTACACCTTC. Amino acids: CASSLTGDYGYTF.

A word on this clonotype: Mismatch with germline at one junction end may stem from a read error. The rearrangement links TRBV11-3 to TRBJ2-1; D is possibly TRBD2 (5 bases). This CDR3 spans 15 amino acids. Germline lookup yields CDR1 SGHNT and CDR2 YENEEA. The CDR3 protein is CAGSLDWSSYNEQFF. CDR3 bases: TGTGCCGGCAGCTTGGACTGGAGTTCCTACAATGAGCAGTTCTTC.

The chain couples TRBV6-2 or TRBV6-3 to TRBJ1-6; the D gene is possibly TRBD1 (5 bases). The V end was cut by 5 bases, the J end by 5 bases, with 13 bases between. Germline V gives CDR1 MNHEY, CDR2 SVGEGT. This CDR3 contains 15 residues. The DNA for the CDR3 is TGTGCCAGCAGTCACGCAAGGGGAGATAATTCACCCCTCCACTTT. Translation: CASSHARGDNSPLHF.